A single sample gave rise to the 24 T cell receptor beta chains below, sequenced in a study of CD8 T cells in ankylosing spondylitis. TCRdb itself ran the 5' RACE reads through MiXCR, one entry per CDR3 protein. The profile shows about 300,000 distinct CDR3 sequences, about a fifth of them singletons. What was sequenced was blood, either unsorted or a sorted T cell fraction (not recorded which). All receptors come from a female donor with ankylosing spondylitis or in good health (not recorded which).

This clonotype occurred a few times. The chain carries TRBV20-1 and TRBJ2-3; 13 bases map to TRBD2. Germline V gene data show CDR1 as DFQATT and CDR2 as SNEGSKA (reference sequence). V was pared by 3 bases and J by 5 bases, with 5 bases of the junction left unmatched. This CDR3 has 15 residues. CDR3 loop: CSASKLAGGGDTQYF. The DNA for the CDR3 is TGCAGTGCTAGTAAACTAGCGGGAGGGGGAGATACGCAGTATTTT.

The chain joins TRBV20-1 to TRBJ1-5, with D perhaps matching TRBD1 (5 bases). V shed 5 bases and J shed 0 bases, with 8 bases lying between them. The CDR3 covers 13 residues. CDR1 is DFQATT, CDR2 SNEGSKA, per germline (reference sequence). CDR3 bases: TGCAGTGCTGGGGGGGGTAGCAATCAGCCCCAGCATTTT. Protein sequence: CSAGGGSNQPQHF.

In this sample, this clonotype turned up many times. The chain employs TRBV25-1 and TRBJ1-1; D is ambiguous. This CDR3 is built from 13 residues. V was pared by 8 bases and J by 8 bases, with 18 bases between. Per the germline V gene, CDR1 is MGHDK and CDR2 is SYGVNS. CDR3 in DNA: TGTGCCAGCCTCTCTTTTGGACGTGGGGAAGCTTTCTTT. It is translated as CASLSFGRGEAFF.

CDR3: CASQASGGLIETQYF. For the CDR3, the DNA is TGTGCCAGCCAGGCGTCGGGAGGGCTTATAGAGACCCAGTACTTC. The V and J genes are TRBV7-2 and TRBJ2-5; TRBD2 agrees at 8 bases. Germline V gene sequence: CDR1 SGHTA, CDR2 FQGNSA. V was pared by 8 bases and J by 4 bases, with 12 bases of the junction left unmatched. CDR3 length: 15 residues.

This sequence joins TRBV19 and TRBJ2-5, with 10 bases that match TRBD1. V shed 8 bases and J 3 bases; nucleotides not matched to a gene: 3. Germline V gene sequence: CDR1 LNHDA, CDR2 SQIVND (reference sequence). CDR3 length equals 13 residues. CDR3 loop: CASGQGVEETQYF. CDR3 DNA sequence: TGTGCCAGTGGACAGGGGGTGGAAGAGACCCAGTACTTC.

The V gene is TRBV11-2, the J gene TRBJ2-7, with 13 bases aligning to TRBD2. V was clipped by 4 bases and J by 2 bases; unmatched bases: 8. The CDR3 contains 17 residues. Germline-derived CDR1 and CDR2 are SGHAT and FQNNGV. CDR3 DNA sequence: TGTGCCAGCAGCTCCCTTAGGACTAGCGGGAGTCCCTACGAGCAGTACTTC. Encoded protein: CASSSLRTSGSPYEQYF.

The V call is TRBV7-9, the J call TRBJ1-1; TRBD1 might be the D (5 bases). Deletions cut 1 base from V and 5 bases from J, with 14 bases between. Germline V gives CDR1 SEHNR, CDR2 FQNEAQ (reference sequence). This CDR3 is 15 amino acids long. Here the CDR3 DNA reads TGTGCCAGCAGCTTAGTGGTGCAGGGAGGGACTGAAGCTTTCTTT. As protein: CASSLVVQGGTEAFF.

This chain links TRBV7-3 with TRBJ1-2, with D perhaps TRBD1 (5 bases). V was clipped by 5 bases and J by 0 bases, with 7 bases between them. The CDR3 runs to 13 residues. From germline, CDR1 is SGHTA and CDR2 FQGTGA. This chain's CDR3 is CASSPDTNYGYTF. As DNA, the CDR3 is TGTGCCAGCAGCCCGGACACTAACTATGGCTACACCTTC.

This clonotype was seen a handful of times. The CDR3 spells CASSFNRGTDTQYF. CDR3 bases: TGTGCCAGCAGTTTTAACAGGGGCACAGATACGCAGTATTTT. The rearrangement joins TRBV12-3 or TRBV12-4 to TRBJ2-3, with a tentative D call TRBD1 (6 bases). The V end was cut by 3 bases, the J end by 1 base, with 8 bases between. The CDR3 sequence is 14 residues long.

The chain combines TRBV6-5 with TRBJ2-3; D remains ambiguous. V shed 2 bases and J shed 0 bases, with 6 bases lying between them. The CDR3 contains 14 residues. CDR1 and CDR2 (germline): MNHEY, SVGAGI. The chain's CDR3 is CASSYGPSTDTQYF. DNA for the CDR3: TGTGCCAGCAGTTACGGCCCTAGCACAGATACGCAGTATTTT.

The genes are TRBV4-2 and TRBJ2-2; D remains unclear. Looked up from germline, CDR1 is LGHNA and CDR2 is YNFKEQ. The CDR3 is 15 amino acids. V was clipped by 3 bases and J by 1 base, with 9 bases between them. The CDR3 protein is CASSHNVGNTGELFF. CDR3 in DNA: TGTGCCAGCAGCCATAACGTAGGGAACACCGGGGAGCTGTTTTTT.

The table lists this clonotype with a count of one. The chain couples TRBV12-3 or TRBV12-4 to TRBJ2-1, with TRBD2 matching over 9 bases. There are 17 residues in the CDR3. The V and J ends lost 3 bases and 0 bases, in that order; junction bases with no gene match: 6. The CDR3 region has the DNA TGTGCCAGCAGTTTCATCTTTAGCGGGAGCTCCTACAATGAGCAGTTCTTC. Amino acids: CASSFIFSGSSYNEQFF.

This clonotype was seen more than once but under ten times. The rearrangement links TRBV13 to TRBJ2-5; 8 nucleotides align to TRBD1. Germline V gives CDR1 PRHDT, CDR2 FYEKMQ (reference sequence). The CDR3 runs 13 residues. V shed 5 bases and J 1 base; nucleotides not matched to a gene: 0. In DNA, the CDR3 is TGTGCCAGCAGCACAGGGGGCCAAGAGACCCAGTACTTC. It yields the protein CASSTGGQETQYF.

The rearrangement links TRBV6-1 to TRBJ2-1; perhaps TRBD2 as D (6 bases). The V and J ends lost 6 bases and 0 bases respectively, with 15 bases between them. The CDR3 is 16 amino acids. Germline lookup yields CDR1 MNHNS and CDR2 SASEGT. CDR3 DNA sequence: TGTGCCAGCAGACCCTATAGCGGTGGCTCCTACAATGAGCAGTTCTTC. Translating it yields CASRPYSGGSYNEQFF.

The sample holds a few counts of this clonotype. The chain uses TRBV25-1 and TRBJ1-1; tentative D call: TRBD1 (5 bases). The CDR3 sequence is 14 residues long. V lost 3 bases, J lost 1 base, and 9 bases lay in between. CDR1 MGHDK and CDR2 SYGVNS come from the germline V gene. This CDR3 reads CASSEGGGNTEAFF. The CDR3 DNA is TGTGCCAGCAGTGAGGGGGGAGGGAACACTGAAGCTTTCTTT.

Only a few counts were recorded for this clonotype. The chain uses TRBV18 and TRBJ1-2, with D hard to call. This CDR3 is 12 amino acids long. Trimming shortened V by 3 bases and J by 4 bases, and 6 bases separated the two germline ends. Germline CDR1 reads KGHSH; CDR2 reads LQKENI. The CDR3 nucleotides read TGTGCCAGCTCACCGGACGGCTATGGCTACACCTTC. Its protein is CASSPDGYGYTF.

This clonotype has ten or more counts. J is TRBJ1-1 and V is TRBV12-5; the match to TRBD1 covers 12 bases. Germline CDR1 reads LGHNT; CDR2 reads FRNRAP. After removal of 7 bases from V and 8 bases from J, the junction contained 5 bases not matched to a gene. The CDR3 covers 13 residues. CDR3 DNA: TGTGCTAGTGCCCCCGGGACAGGGGGCGAAGCTTTCTTT. It codes for CASAPGTGGEAFF.

The chain combines TRBV5-1 with TRBJ2-7; TRBD1 matches at 9 bases. The CDR3 is 14 amino acids. Germline trimming cut 2 bases from V and 5 bases from J; bases unmatched to any gene: 5. Per germline, CDR1 SGHRS and CDR2 YFSETQ. CDR3 loop: CASSLTTGGDEQYF. CDR3 sequence (DNA): TGCGCCAGCAGCTTAACGACAGGGGGTGACGAGCAGTACTTC. Full variable domain (rest looked up from reference TRBV5-1 and TRBJ2-7): KAGVTQTPRYLIKTRGQQVTLSCSPISGHRSVSWYQQTPGQGLQFLFEYFSETQRNKGNFPGRFSGRQFSNSRSEMNVSTLELGDSALYLCASSLTTGGDEQYFGPGTRLTVT.

The genes are TRBV9 and TRBJ2-5, with D possibly matching TRBD2 (5 bases). Trimming cost V 0 bases and J 5 bases, with 8 bases left between them. The CDR3 loop spans 13 amino acids. Per the germline V gene, CDR1 is SGDLS and CDR2 is YYNGEE. The CDR3 DNA is TGTGCCAGCAGCGTAGATGAGGGCGAGACCCAGTACTTC. As protein: CASSVDEGETQYF.

The rearrangement joins TRBV5-6 to TRBJ1-1; possibly TRBD1 for D (5 bases). Trimming took off 4 bases at V and 3 bases at J, with 22 bases between the two ends. The germline CDR1 and CDR2 sequences are SGHDT and YYEEEE. The CDR3 length is 17 residues. The CDR3 sequence: CASSLPGTQPGDTEAFF. CDR3 nucleotides: TGTGCCAGCAGCCTACCTGGGACGCAACCTGGGGACACTGAAGCTTTCTTT.

This clonotype came up a few times. The chain combines TRBV12-3 or TRBV12-4 with TRBJ2-5; D not certain. V was clipped by 2 bases and J by 4 bases, with 5 bases between them. The CDR3 runs 12 residues. In DNA, the CDR3 is TGTGCCAGCAGTTTATTCGGAGAGACCCAGTACTTC. Translated: CASSLFGETQYF.

This clonotype occurred a few times. The chain is built from TRBV2 and TRBJ1-5; D remains unclear. The CDR3 spans 12 residues. The V gene's germline CDR1 is SNHLY and CDR2 FYNNEI. V was pared by 8 bases and J by 12 bases, with 17 bases between. The chain's CDR3 is CASGERRSVQHF. In nucleotides, the CDR3 is TGTGCCAGCGGGGAGCGGAGGTCAGTCCAGCATTTT.

This clonotype was picked up one time. The chain combines TRBV12-5 with TRBJ2-7, with D possibly being TRBD1 or TRBD2 (6 bases each). Deletions cut 4 bases from V and 5 bases from J, with 15 bases between. The CDR3 runs 14 residues. Germline V lookup: CDR1 LGHNT, CDR2 FRNRAP. CDR3 sequence: CASGSSGAYDEQYF. CDR3 coding DNA: TGTGCTAGTGGTTCTTCGGGGGCTTACGACGAGCAGTACTTC.

This clonotype was recorded a few times. The chain combines TRBV6-5 with TRBJ1-2; D is unresolved. This CDR3 contains 14 residues. Trimming left V 0 bases short and J 4 bases short, with 9 bases between. Germline CDR1 reads MNHEY; CDR2 reads SVGAGI. CDR3 protein: CASSYSEGVYGYTF. CDR3 sequence (DNA): TGTGCCAGCAGTTACTCGGAGGGAGTCTATGGCTACACCTTC.